These 30 T cell receptor beta chains came from one sample sequenced in a study of T cells in Graves' hyperthyroidism and ophthalmopathy. The investigators amplified TCR beta CDR3 regions from RNA transcripts. Carried out on the TCR CDR3, a first-round RT-PCR used the HTBI primer set. MiXCR, run by TCRdb on the multiplex PCR reads, gives a single entry per CDR3 protein. Seen here are around 760,000 distinct CDR3 sequences, roughly a third observed once, and the top ten hold around 31%. The sequencing sample was made of blood. The source is a woman in her 40s with Graves' hyperthyroidism.

On this clonotype: A read error is the likely source, as a far larger clone sits one nucleotide away. The genes are TRBV7-9 and TRBJ1-1; TRBD1 matches at 7 bases. Germline CDR1 SEHNR, CDR2 FQNEAQ (reference sequence). The CDR3 contains 12 residues. The CDR3 DNA reads as TGTGCCAGCAGTTTAGCAGGGGGTGAAGCTTCCTTT. It specifies CASSLAGGEASF. The whole variable domain, filled in from reference TRBV7-9 and TRBJ1-1, reads DTGVSQNPRHKITKRGQNVTFRCDPISEHNRLYWYRQTLGQGPEFLTYFQNEAQLEKSRLLSDRFSAERPKGSFSTLEIQRTEQGDSAMYLCASSLAGGEASFGQGTRLTVV.

The chain employs TRBV2 and TRBJ1-6; 11 bases are a match to TRBD1. The CDR3 is 16 residues long. The germline V gene encodes CDR1 SNHLY and CDR2 FYNNEI. The junction had 6 bases not matched to a gene; V was cut back by 4 bases and J by 7 bases. This CDR3 is CASSALWTGGNSPLHF. The CDR3, as DNA: TGTGCCAGCAGTGCCCTTTGGACAGGGGGCAATTCACCCCTCCACTTT.

This chain connects TRBV25-1 to TRBJ2-7; D is perhaps TRBD2 (6 bases). Looked up from germline, CDR1 is MGHDK and CDR2 is SYGVNS. V was pared by 4 bases and J by 4 bases, with 20 bases between. The CDR3 length is 16 residues. This chain's CDR3 is CASSASAGSSPYEQYF. DNA for the CDR3: TGTGCCAGCAGTGCTTCGGCGGGAAGTTCCCCTTACGAGCAGTACTTC.

This clonotype showed up many times. This chain links TRBV7-9 with TRBJ1-3; a possible D gene is TRBD1 (5 bases). The CDR3 covers 14 residues. Germline V gene sequence: CDR1 SEHNR, CDR2 FQNEAQ (reference sequence). Trimming left V 5 bases short and J 0 bases short, with 8 bases between. The CDR3 region is CASSRQNSGNTIYF. CDR3 DNA: TGTGCCAGCAGCAGACAGAACTCTGGAAACACCATATATTTT.

CDR3 in amino acids: CASSLAVVADTQYF. CDR3 DNA sequence: TGTGCCAGCAGCTTAGCGGTAGTGGCAGATACGCAGTATTTT. This chain connects TRBV7-2 to TRBJ2-3; the D is unclear. This CDR3 is built from 14 residues. The germline gives CDR1 SGHTA, CDR2 FQGNSA. Trimming shortened V by 0 bases and J by 4 bases, and 8 bases separated the two germline ends.

This clonotype occurred a few times. The CDR3 reads CASSQGQDTQYF. CDR3 coding DNA: TGCGCCAGCAGCCAAGGACAGGATACGCAGTATTTT. This rearrangement joins TRBV4-3 to TRBJ2-3; possible D gene TRBD1, 5 bases. Trimming shortened V by 1 base and J by 6 bases, and 5 bases separated the two germline ends. The CDR3 sequence is 12 residues long. Per the germline V gene, CDR1 is LGHNA and CDR2 is YSLEER.

V is TRBV29-1 and J is TRBJ2-7, with 9 bases fitting TRBD2. V gave up 3 bases and J gave up 7 bases; unmatched junction bases: 10. In germline, CDR1 is SQVTM, CDR2 ANQGSEA. The length of the CDR3 is 14 residues. In DNA, the CDR3 is TGCAGCGTTGACGGTAGCAGCGGGGGGAGAGAGCAGTACTTC. Translating gives CSVDGSSGGREQYF.

As concerns this clonotype: Mismatch with germline at one junction end may stem from a read error. This rearrangement joins TRBV10-3 to TRBJ1-1, with 12 nucleotides matching TRBD1. This CDR3 is 16 amino acids long. Germline V gene lookup returns CDR1 ENHRY and CDR2 SYGVKD. The chain's CDR3 is CATSVGTGGWDTETFF. The DNA of the CDR3 is TGTGCCACCTCAGTTGGGACAGGGGGCTGGGACACTGAAACTTTCTTT.

This rearrangement joins TRBV7-2 to TRBJ2-2; 9 nucleotides match TRBD1. CDR3 length equals 16 residues. Looked up from germline, CDR1 is SGHTA and CDR2 is FQGNSA. V lost 0 bases, J lost 5 bases, and 4 bases stayed unmatched. CDR3: CASSLATGGGTGELFF. CDR3 sequence (DNA): TGTGCCAGCAGCTTAGCGACAGGGGGTGGGACCGGGGAGCTGTTTTTT. The variable domain in full, with the rest retrieved from reference TRBV7-2 and TRBJ2-2, is GAGVSQSPSNKVTEKGKDVELRCDPISGHTALYWYRQSLGQGLEFLIYFQGNSAPDKSGLPSDRFSAERTGGSVSTLTIQRTQQEDSAVYLCASSLATGGGTGELFFGEGSRLTVL.

This clonotype turned up a few times. A junction boundary mismatches the germline segment, possibly from a read error. The chain links TRBV10-2 to TRBJ2-7; 16 bases map to TRBD2. Germline V gene sequence: CDR1 WSHSY, CDR2 SAAADI. The CDR3 has 17 amino acids. The CDR3: CASRPGTSGRAAYEQYF. CDR3 sequence (DNA): TGTGCCAGCAGACCAGGGACTAGCGGGAGGGCCGCCTACGAGCAGTACTTC.

The chain carries TRBV12-3 or TRBV12-4 and TRBJ2-2; D may be TRBD2 (6 bases). This CDR3 is built from 13 residues. The CDR3 nucleotides are TGTGCTACCAAGAGGGAGGACACCGGGGAGCTGTTTTTT. Protein product: CATKREDTGELFF.

The J gene is TRBJ2-3, the V gene TRBV7-2; TRBD2 matches at 15 bases. V trimming: 4 bases; J trimming: 9 bases; junction bases outside the gene matches: 8. This CDR3 has 16 amino acids. Germline V gene data show CDR1 as SGHTA and CDR2 as FQGNSA. The CDR3 region has the DNA TGTGCCAGCAGCTCACCCGGGACTAGCGGGAGGAGGACGCAGTATTTT. Protein: CASSSPGTSGRRTQYF. Looking up the rest from reference TRBV7-2 and TRBJ2-3 gives the full variable domain: GAGVSQSPSNKVTEKGKDVELRCDPISGHTALYWYRQSLGQGLEFLIYFQGNSAPDKSGLPSDRFSAERTGGSVSTLTIQRTQQEDSAVYLCASSSPGTSGRRTQYFGPGTRLTVL.

This clonotype showed up many times. The CDR3 nucleotides read TGTGCCAGCAGTTACGAAAGGAACACTGAAGCTTTCTTT. Its protein product is CASSYERNTEAFF. This rearrangement joins TRBV6-2 or TRBV6-3 to TRBJ1-1; D is uncertain. CDR3 length equals 13 residues. The ends were cut back, 2 bases at V and 1 base at J, with 5 bases in the middle. The germline CDR1 and CDR2 sequences are MNHEY and SVGEGT.

The chain couples TRBV7-9 to TRBJ1-4; D unresolved. Per germline, CDR1 SEHNR and CDR2 FQNEAQ (reference sequence). The CDR3 contains 15 residues. With 1 base removed from V and 6 bases from J, the gap between germline ends came to 12 bases. The CDR3 bases are TGTGCCAGCAGCTTAGGGGTCTTCGGGGATGAAAAACTGTTTTTT. It specifies CASSLGVFGDEKLFF.

The table lists this clonotype with a few counts. The chain employs TRBV3-1 and TRBJ1-1, with D possibly TRBD1 on 5 matching bases. The CDR3 is made up of 13 amino acids. Germline V gene lookup returns CDR1 LGHDT and CDR2 YNNKEL (reference sequence). Trimming pared 0 bases from V and 10 bases from J, leaving 12 bases between. DNA of the CDR3: TGTGCCAGCAGCCAAGATGAGGGGAGGGGAGCTTTCTTT. It encodes CASSQDEGRGAFF.

This clonotype was recorded many times. The chain has TRBV2 and TRBJ2-5; 8 bases map to TRBD2. With 4 bases clipped from V and 5 bases from J, the junction kept 3 bases outside the gene matches. There are 13 residues in the CDR3. Germline CDR1 reads SNHLY; CDR2 reads FYNNEI. Written as DNA, the CDR3 is TGTGCCAGCAGTGCCCTAGCGGGCGAGACCCAGTACTTC. Residues: CASSALAGETQYF.

V and J are TRBV9 and TRBJ1-3, with a tentative D call TRBD1 (5 bases). This CDR3 region has 17 residues. In germline, CDR1 is SGDLS, CDR2 YYNGEE. Trimming cost V 0 bases and J 4 bases, with 17 bases left between them. CDR3 loop: CASSVEGTGGEGNTIYF. Written as DNA, the CDR3 is TGTGCCAGCAGCGTAGAGGGGACGGGGGGAGAGGGAAACACCATATATTTT.

This clonotype was seen many times. This sequence joins TRBV7-9 and TRBJ1-2, with TRBD1 as a possible D gene (6 bases). Germline CDR1 is SEHNR and CDR2 is FQNEAQ (reference sequence). Trimming removed 0 bases at V and 6 bases at J, with 11 bases between. The length of the CDR3 is 14 residues. CDR3 bases: TGTGCCAGCAGCTTAGCGTCAGGGGTGGATGGCTACACCTTC. It yields the protein CASSLASGVDGYTF.

About this clonotype: This sequence may be a read error, since a much larger clone differs from it by one base. V gene TRBV10-2 combines with J gene TRBJ1-5, with D unclear. Germline assignment: CDR1 WSHSY and CDR2 SAAADI. The CDR3 is 15 amino acids. V was trimmed by 7 bases and J by 4 bases, leaving 17 bases between them. For the CDR3, the DNA is TGCGCCAGCAAGAAGGGTCCGGACCTTAATCAGCCCCAGCATTTT. Translating it yields CASKKGPDLNQPQHF.

This clonotype has just a few counts. This chain joins TRBV2 and TRBJ2-3; 7 nucleotides align to TRBD2. The CDR3 is 14 amino acids. With 7 bases clipped from V and 5 bases from J, the junction kept 9 bases outside the gene matches. Germline CDR1 is SNHLY and CDR2 is FYNNEI. CDR3 nucleotide sequence: TGTGCCAGCAAAGCGGGGAGTTTTGGAGATACGCAGTATTTT. Protein sequence: CASKAGSFGDTQYF.

The chain uses TRBV29-1 and TRBJ2-5, with a tentative D call TRBD2 (6 bases). Trimming left V 6 bases short and J 8 bases short, with 28 bases between. From germline, CDR1 is SQVTM and CDR2 ANQGSEA. CDR3 length: 16 amino acids. The CDR3 sequence is CSVDGSGAEPGGTQYF. The CDR3 bases are TGCAGCGTCGACGGCTCCGGCGCGGAGCCCGGGGGAACCCAGTACTTC.

This clonotype has only a few counts. The rearrangement uses TRBV12-3 or TRBV12-4 and TRBJ2-7, with a possible D match to TRBD2 (5 bases). V lost 5 bases and J 2 bases, leaving 7 bases between the germline ends. This CDR3 has 12 amino acids. CDR3 residues: CASSTTTYEQYF. The DNA of the CDR3 is TGTGCCAGCAGTACGACTACCTACGAGCAGTACTTC.

Comment on this clonotype: A read error may be the cause here, since a much bigger clone is one base away. This chain links TRBV29-1 with TRBJ2-2; tentative D call: TRBD2 (5 bases). CDR1 is SQVTM, CDR2 ANQGSEA, per germline. V was shortened by 3 bases and J by 1 base, with 15 bases between the two germline ends. The CDR3 spans 16 residues. The CDR3, as DNA: TGCAGCGTTGACGACACAAGCGGACTGAACACCGGGGAGCTGTTTTTT. Translation gives CSVDDTSGLNTGELFF.

This clonotype occurred a few times. CDR3 bases: TGTGCCAGCAGTTTAGGCACGGACACCGGGGAGCTGTTTTTT. Translated: CASSLGTDTGELFF. V gene TRBV12-3 or TRBV12-4 combines with J gene TRBJ2-2; D not certain. The ends were cut back, 1 base at V and 3 bases at J, with 6 bases in the middle. CDR3 size: 14 residues.

The gene calls are TRBV6-5 and TRBJ1-5; the D gene is possibly TRBD1 (5 bases). There are 12 residues in the CDR3. Trimming left V 5 bases short and J 7 bases short, with 9 bases between. From germline, CDR1 is MNHEY and CDR2 SVGAGI. CDR3 in amino acids: CASSGEGQPQHF. The CDR3 DNA reads TGTGCCAGCAGTGGAGAGGGGCAGCCCCAGCATTTT.

This clonotype was found a few times. V gene TRBV7-8 combines with J gene TRBJ2-2; 8 bases line up with TRBD1. The CDR3 is 14 amino acids. Germline V gene sequence: CDR1 SGHVS, CDR2 FQNEAQ. Trimming removed 8 bases from V and 5 bases from J; junction bases left unmatched: 7. The CDR3 nucleotides are TGTGCCAGCTCCAGGGGGCGTTTTACCGGGGAGCTGTTTTTT. Translated: CASSRGRFTGELFF.

The table lists this clonotype with a few counts. The V gene is TRBV4-1, the J gene TRBJ2-6, with D perhaps assigned TRBD1 or TRBD2 (6 bases each). Trimming removed 0 bases from V and 0 bases from J, with 15 bases in between. The CDR3 has 19 amino acids. Per the germline V gene, CDR1 is MGHRA and CDR2 is YSYEKL. DNA for the CDR3: TGCGCCAGCAGCCAAGATCGGGGGCCGTGGAGCTCTGGGGCCAACGTCCTGACTTTC. It codes for CASSQDRGPWSSGANVLTF.

The chain employs TRBV12-3 or TRBV12-4 and TRBJ2-7, with D tentatively TRBD1 (5 bases). The CDR3 is 12 amino acids. V gave up 3 bases and J gave up 5 bases, with 8 bases separating them. Here the CDR3 reads CASSFKGDEQYF. The DNA of the CDR3 is TGTGCCAGCAGTTTTAAAGGGGACGAGCAGTACTTC.

This clonotype was counted many times. One junction end disagrees with the germline gene, perhaps due to a read error. This sequence joins TRBV29-1 and TRBJ2-7; D is possibly TRBD1 or TRBD2 (6 bases each). CDR3 length equals 13 residues. Germline CDR1 and CDR2: SQVTM and ANQGSEA. This CDR3 reads CSVGGQPDYGQYF. For the CDR3, the DNA is TGCAGCGTTGGGGGACAACCGGACTACGGGCAGTACTTC.

This clonotype was recorded at least ten times. CDR3 nucleotides: TGTGCCAGCACCCACAGGGGCGAGCAGTACTTC. Encoded protein: CASTHRGEQYF. The chain recombines TRBV12-3 or TRBV12-4 with TRBJ2-7; TRBD1 matches 7 bases. J was trimmed by 6 bases and V by 7 bases; bases with no gene match: 3. This CDR3 is built from 11 residues.